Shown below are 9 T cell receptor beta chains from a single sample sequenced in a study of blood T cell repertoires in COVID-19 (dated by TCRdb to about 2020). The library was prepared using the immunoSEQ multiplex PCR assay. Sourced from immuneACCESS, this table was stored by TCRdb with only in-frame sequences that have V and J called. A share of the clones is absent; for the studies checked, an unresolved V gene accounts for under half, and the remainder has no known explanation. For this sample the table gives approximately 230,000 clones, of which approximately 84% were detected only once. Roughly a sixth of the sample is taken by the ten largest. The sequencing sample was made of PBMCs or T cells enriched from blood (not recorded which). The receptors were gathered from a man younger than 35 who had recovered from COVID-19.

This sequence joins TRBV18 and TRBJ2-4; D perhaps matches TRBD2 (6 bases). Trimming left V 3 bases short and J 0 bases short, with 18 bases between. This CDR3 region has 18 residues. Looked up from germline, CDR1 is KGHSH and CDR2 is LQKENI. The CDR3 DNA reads TGTGCCAGCTCACCTCTCTCGGGGCGGGGACTAGCCAAAAACATTCAGTACTTC. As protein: CASSPLSGRGLAKNIQYF.

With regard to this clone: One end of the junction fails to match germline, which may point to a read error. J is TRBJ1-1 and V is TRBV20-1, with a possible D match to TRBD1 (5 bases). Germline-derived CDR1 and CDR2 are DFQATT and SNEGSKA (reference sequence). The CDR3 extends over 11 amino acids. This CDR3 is CSARDLGHPAF. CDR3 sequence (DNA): TGCAGTGCTAGAGATCTCGGACATCCAGCCTTT.

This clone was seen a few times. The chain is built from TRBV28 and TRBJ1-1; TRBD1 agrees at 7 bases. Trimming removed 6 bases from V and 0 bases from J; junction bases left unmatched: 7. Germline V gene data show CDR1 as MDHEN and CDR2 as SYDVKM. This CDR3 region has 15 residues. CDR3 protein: CASRSGTAMNTEAFF. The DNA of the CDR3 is TGTGCCAGCAGGTCCGGGACAGCAATGAACACTGAAGCTTTCTTT.

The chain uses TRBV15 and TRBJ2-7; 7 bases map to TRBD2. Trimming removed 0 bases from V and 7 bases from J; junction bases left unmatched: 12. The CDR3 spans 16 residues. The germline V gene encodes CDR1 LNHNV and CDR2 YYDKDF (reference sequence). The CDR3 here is CATSRDFGAGTEEQYF. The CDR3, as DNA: TGTGCCACCAGCAGAGATTTTGGAGCGGGGACTGAGGAGCAGTACTTC.

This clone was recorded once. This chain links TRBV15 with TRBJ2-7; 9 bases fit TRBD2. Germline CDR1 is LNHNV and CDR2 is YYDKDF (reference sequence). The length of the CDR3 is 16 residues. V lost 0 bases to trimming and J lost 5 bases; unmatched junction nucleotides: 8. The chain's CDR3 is CATSRDFSGRYDEQYF. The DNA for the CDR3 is TGTGCCACCAGCAGAGATTTCAGCGGGAGGTACGACGAGCAGTACTTC.

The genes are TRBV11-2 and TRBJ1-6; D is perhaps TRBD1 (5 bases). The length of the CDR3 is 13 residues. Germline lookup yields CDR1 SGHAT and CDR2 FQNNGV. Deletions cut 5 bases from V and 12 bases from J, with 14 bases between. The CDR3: CASSADGGVPLHF. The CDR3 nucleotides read TGTGCCAGCAGCGCGGACGGGGGGGTACCCCTCCACTTT. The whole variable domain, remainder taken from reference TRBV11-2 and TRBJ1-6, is EAGVAQSPRYKIIEKRQSVAFWCNPISGHATLYWYQQILGQGPKLLIQFQNNGVVDDSQLPKDRFSAERLKGVDSTLKIQPAKLEDSAVYLCASSADGGVPLHFGNGTRLTVT.

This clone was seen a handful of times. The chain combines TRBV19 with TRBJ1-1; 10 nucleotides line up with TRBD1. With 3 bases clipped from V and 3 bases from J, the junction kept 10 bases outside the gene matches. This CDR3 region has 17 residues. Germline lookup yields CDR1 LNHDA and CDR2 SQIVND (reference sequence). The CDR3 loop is CASSMGQGRLLDTEAFF. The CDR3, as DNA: TGTGCCAGTAGTATGGGACAGGGGAGGCTTTTGGACACTGAAGCTTTCTTT.

CDR3 sequence: CASSPPRDRGQGGYTF. Here the CDR3 DNA reads TGTGCCAGCAGTCCTCCCCGGGACAGGGGGCAGGGTGGCTACACCTTC. This chain uses TRBV28 with TRBJ1-2; TRBD1 agrees at 12 bases. Germline CDR1 reads MDHEN; CDR2 reads SYDVKM. CDR3 length: 16 residues. Germline trimming cut 5 bases from V and 7 bases from J; bases unmatched to any gene: 11.

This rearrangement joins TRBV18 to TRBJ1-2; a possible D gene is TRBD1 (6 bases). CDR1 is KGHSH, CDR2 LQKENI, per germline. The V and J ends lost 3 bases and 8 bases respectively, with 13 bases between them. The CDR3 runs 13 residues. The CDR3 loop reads CASSPTGAGGYTF. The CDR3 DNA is TGTGCCAGCTCACCGACAGGAGCTGGCGGCTACACCTTC.